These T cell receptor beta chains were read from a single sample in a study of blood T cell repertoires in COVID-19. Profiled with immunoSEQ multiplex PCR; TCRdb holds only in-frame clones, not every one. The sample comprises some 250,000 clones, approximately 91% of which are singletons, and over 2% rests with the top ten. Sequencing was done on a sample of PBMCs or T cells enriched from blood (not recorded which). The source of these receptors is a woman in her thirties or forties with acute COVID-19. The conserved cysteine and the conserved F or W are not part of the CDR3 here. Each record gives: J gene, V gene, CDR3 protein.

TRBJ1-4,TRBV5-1,ASSWTGTNEKLF
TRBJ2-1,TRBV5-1,ASSLVPSGDNEQF
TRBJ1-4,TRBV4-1,ASSQDARNEKLF
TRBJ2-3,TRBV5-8,ASSLGGKSTDTQY
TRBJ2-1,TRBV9,ASTPSGGIYNEQF
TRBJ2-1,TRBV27,ASSSLDGGVDEQF
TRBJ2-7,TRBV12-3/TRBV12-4,ASSQGAHEQY
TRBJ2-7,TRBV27,ASRISSGSYEQY
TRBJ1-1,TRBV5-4,ASRTSGGNTEAF
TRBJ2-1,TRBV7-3,ASSPRGTSLDEQF
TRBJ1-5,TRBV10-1,ASSSRVPSSVNQPQH
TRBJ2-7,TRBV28,ASSLRQYEQY
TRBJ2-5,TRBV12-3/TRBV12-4,ASRSGLQETQY
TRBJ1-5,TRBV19,ASSTGTGSGQPQH
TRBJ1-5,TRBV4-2,ASSQDRQVSNQPQH
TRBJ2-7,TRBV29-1,SVLTGTYEQY
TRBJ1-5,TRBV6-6,ASSYGQGGQPQH
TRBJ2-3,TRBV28,ASRPAGSQADTQY
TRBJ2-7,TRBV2,ASSASLDRDEQY
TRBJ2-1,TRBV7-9,ASGGLAGTSYNEQF
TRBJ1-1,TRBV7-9,ASSLGTGEWVGTEAF
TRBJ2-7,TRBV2,ASSEADRVRYEQY
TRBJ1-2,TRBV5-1,ASSFLPGGPNYGYT
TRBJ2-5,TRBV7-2,ASSLGDSNQETQY
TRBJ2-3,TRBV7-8,ASSPGIDTQY
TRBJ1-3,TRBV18,ASSPSSSGNTIY
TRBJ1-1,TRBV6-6,ASSRGLEGAVGTEAF
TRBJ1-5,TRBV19,ASSMPGNQPQH
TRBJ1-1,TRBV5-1,ASSQWESMNTEAF
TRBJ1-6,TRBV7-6,ASSLGTGMGNSPLH
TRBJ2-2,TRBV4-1,ASSQDPGAEELF
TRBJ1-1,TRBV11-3,ASSQAGREGEAF
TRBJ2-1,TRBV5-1,ASSLGTGGNEQF
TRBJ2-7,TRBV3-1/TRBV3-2,ASSHSGGVPYEQY
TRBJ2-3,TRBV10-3,AIRQGASDTQY
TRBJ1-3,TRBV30,AWSVFWGRGNTIY
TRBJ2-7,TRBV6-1,ASSDQYEQY
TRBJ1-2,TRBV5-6,ASSSVQGGWGYT
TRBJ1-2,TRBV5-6,ASRKTGGEIGYT
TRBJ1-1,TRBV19,ASKGTGRTEAF
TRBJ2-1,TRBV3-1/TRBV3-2,ASSPLWTSGRLYNEQF
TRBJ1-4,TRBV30,AWGGGQKNEKLF
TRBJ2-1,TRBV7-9,ASSLGAVEQF
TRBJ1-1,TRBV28,ASSLGRAGGTEAF
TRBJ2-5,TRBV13,ASSLDPASVRETQY